A selection of T cell receptor beta chains follows, all from one sample in a study of T cell responses to AZD1222 COVID-19 vaccine. Sequencing was performed with immunoSEQ multiplex PCR; in TCRdb, only in-frame clones are kept and a portion is missing. The sample has some 170,000 clones; approximately 90% are singletons. The sample here was peripheral blood, taken 28 days after the second AZD1222 dose. All receptors come from an adult who received the AZD1222 COVID-19 vaccine. Both conserved end residues are part of each CDR3. A D gene is named only where the DNA matches it firmly. Where a row states a size, it is once, few, many or the class of an expanded clone; other rows omit it.

>TRBJ2-7|.|TRBV7-3|TRBD1
TGTGCCAGCAGCTCCATCCGGGACAGGGGTAACTACGAGCAGTACTTC
CASSSIRDRGNYEQYF
>TRBJ2-7|.|TRBV6-5|TRBD2
TGTGCCAGCAGGTCCAGCGGGAGTAACGAGCAGTACTTC
CASRSSGSNEQYF
>TRBJ1-5|.|TRBV19|.
TGTGCCAGTAGTGTCAGGGTCAGCAATCAGCCCCAGCATTTT
CASSVRVSNQPQHF
>TRBJ1-2|.|TRBV5-8|.
TGTGCCATCCTACCACTTATTCAACGTGGGTATGGCTACACCTTC
CAILPLIQRGYGYTF
>TRBJ1-4|.|TRBV15|.
TGTGCCACCGGGACATTCGGGGCAACTAATGAAAAACTGTTTTTT
CATGTFGATNEKLFF
>TRBJ2-3|.|TRBV5-5|.
TGTGCCAGCAGCTTGGACAGGGCAGTAGTAGATACGCAGTATTTT
CASSLDRAVVDTQYF
>TRBJ1-1|.|TRBV6-5|.
TGTGCCAGCACCCAACGCGGGGGAGGCACTGAAGCTTTCTTT
CASTQRGGGTEAFF
>TRBJ2-3|.|TRBV7-8|.
TGTGCCAGCAGCCCATCCCATATGGGGGCGCCGACAGATACGCAGTATTTT
CASSPSHMGAPTDTQYF
>TRBJ1-1|.|TRBV18|.
TGTGCCAGCTCACCTCTCGGACTAAGGTGGGAAGCTTTCTTT
CASSPLGLRWEAFF
>TRBJ2-1|.|TRBV6-2/TRBV6-3|.
TGTGCCAGCAGTTACTCCATCCCGTACAATGAGCAGTTCTTC
CASSYSIPYNEQFF
>TRBJ2-7|.|TRBV10-2|TRBD1
TGCGCCAGCGGGTGGGACAGCTCCTACGAGCAGTACTTC
CASGWDSSYEQYF
>TRBJ2-1|.|TRBV25-1|.
TGTGCCAGCAGTGAATCCTACAATGAGCAGTTCTTC
CASSESYNEQFF
>TRBJ2-7|.|TRBV5-1|.
TGCGCCAGCAGCTTGGCCACTCAGGGAGTGATCTCCTACGAGCAGTACTTC
CASSLATQGVISYEQYF
>TRBJ1-5|.|TRBV27|.
TGTGCCAGCAGTTCATACCCTACAGTAGCTGGTCAGCCCCAGCATTTT
CASSSYPTVAGQPQHF
>TRBJ1-3|.|TRBV5-1|TRBD1
TGCGCCAGCAGCTCGGGGACAGGGCAGTCTGGAAACACCATATATTTT
CASSSGTGQSGNTIYF
>TRBJ1-6|once|TRBV19|TRBD1
TGTGCCAGTAGTCCGCGGGACAGGGGAAATTCACCCCTCCACTTT
CASSPRDRGNSPLHF
>TRBJ2-5|.|TRBV6-2/TRBV6-3|.
TGTGCCAGCAGTTACAGTAGCCGCACCGAGACCCAGTACTTC
CASSYSSRTETQYF
>TRBJ1-2|.|TRBV6-5|.
TGTGCCAGCAGGTCCGCAGCTAACTATGGCTACACCTTC
CASRSAANYGYTF
>TRBJ2-1|.|TRBV6-1|.
TGTGCCAGCAGTGATTGGGCGGGTTCCTACAATGAGCAGTTCTTC
CASSDWAGSYNEQFF
>TRBJ2-1|.|TRBV2|TRBD2
TGTGCCAGCCGGGACTACCTATACAATGAGCAGTTCTTC
CASRDYLYNEQFF
>TRBJ1-3|.|TRBV7-2|.
TGTGCCAGCAGGCCAAGGGTTACGGGAAACACCATATATTTT
CASRPRVTGNTIYF
>TRBJ1-1|.|TRBV7-9|TRBD1
TGTGCCAGCAGCCCCGGACAGGGAATGAACACTGAAGCTTTCTTT
CASSPGQGMNTEAFF
>TRBJ1-3|.|TRBV18|.
TGTGCCAGCTCACCAGGGACACAGTCTGGAAACACCATATATTTT
CASSPGTQSGNTIYF
>TRBJ1-2|.|TRBV9|.
TGTGCCAGCAGCGTAGACCACAGGGTACCGGATGGCTACACCTTC
CASSVDHRVPDGYTF
>TRBJ2-7|few|TRBV7-3|.
TGTGCCAGCAGCTCCCCGGGACTACCGGGGACATACGAGCAGTACTTC
CASSSPGLPGTYEQYF
>TRBJ1-2|few|TRBV19|TRBD1
TGTGCCATCCCAGAGGGGACAGGGGACCCTAACTATGGCTACACCTTC
CAIPEGTGDPNYGYTF
>TRBJ2-7|.|TRBV6-5|TRBD2
TGTGCCAGCAGACCACCGGGACTATCCTACGAGCAGTACTTC
CASRPPGLSYEQYF
>TRBJ1-2|medium-sized|TRBV4-1|.
TGCGCCAGCAGCCAGGAACCAGGGGCAGGCTTCTATGGCTACACCTTC
CASSQEPGAGFYGYTF
>TRBJ1-1|.|TRBV18|.
TGTGCCAGCTCACCACCGCCAGGGCGGGGGACTGAAGCTTTCTTT
CASSPPPGRGTEAFF
>TRBJ2-3|.|TRBV7-3|TRBD2
TGTGCCAGCAGCCGGAGCGGGGTCAGCACAGATACGCAGTATTTT
CASSRSGVSTDTQYF
>TRBJ2-7|.|TRBV6-5|TRBD1
TGTGCCAGCTTTAGCCGGGACAGGGCCTACGAGCAGTACTTC
CASFSRDRAYEQYF
>TRBJ1-4|.|TRBV9|TRBD1
TGTGCCAGCAGCACCCTGCCGGGACAGGGGACGGAACTGTTTTTT
CASSTLPGQGTELFF
>TRBJ1-2|once|TRBV5-1|TRBD1
TGCGCCAGCAGCTCACGACAGGGGGTTAACTATGGCTACACCTTC
CASSSRQGVNYGYTF
>TRBJ2-1|.|TRBV24-1|.
TGTGCCACCAGTGATACGGGGGCATCCTACAATGAGCAGTTCTTC
CATSDTGASYNEQFF
>TRBJ2-5|.|TRBV19|.
TGTGCCAGTAGTATTGGGGGGGCCAGGGAGACCCAGTACTTC
CASSIGGARETQYF
>TRBJ1-1|once|TRBV11-2|.
TGTGCCAGCAGCTTAAGTAGGAACACTGAAGCTTTCTTT
CASSLSRNTEAFF
>TRBJ2-1|.|TRBV5-5|.
TGTGCCAGCAGCTTGCCTTTCAATGAGCAGTTCTTC
CASSLPFNEQFF
>TRBJ1-1|.|TRBV7-3|.
TGTGCCAGCAGCTGGGACGGTGGTATGAACACTGAAGCTTTCTTT
CASSWDGGMNTEAFF
>TRBJ1-1|once|TRBV6-5|.
TGTGCCAGCAGTTGGACCCGGGCCCTCAACACTGAAGCTTTCTTT
CASSWTRALNTEAFF
>TRBJ2-1|.|TRBV27|.
TGTGCCAGCAGCCCGATAGGGTCCGGAAATGAGCAGTTCTTC
CASSPIGSGNEQFF
>TRBJ2-7|.|TRBV3-1/TRBV3-2|.
TGTGCCAGCAGCCCCTGGGTTGCTACCTCCTACGAGCAGTACTTC
CASSPWVATSYEQYF
>TRBJ2-1|.|TRBV2|.
TGTGCCAGCAGTGAAAACTCTAATTTCTACAATGAGCAGTTCTTC
CASSENSNFYNEQFF
>TRBJ1-3|.|TRBV19|.
TGTGCCAGTAAGGGAAGGCAGGGAGGAAACACCATATATTTT
CASKGRQGGNTIYF
>TRBJ1-3|.|TRBV29-1|.
TGCAGCGTTTCTAACATCATACCTGGAAACACCATATATTTT
CSVSNIIPGNTIYF
>TRBJ2-7|.|TRBV11-2|.
TGTGCCAGCTCACAGAGTGGGGTCCTGTACGAGCAGTACTTC
CASSQSGVLYEQYF
>TRBJ2-1|few|TRBV19|TRBD2
TGTGCCAGTAGACTCGTAGCGGGACCCTTCAATGAGCAGTTCTTC
CASRLVAGPFNEQFF